The clone carrying this T cell receptor (beta chain) occurred many times. These data come from a study of T cells in Graves' hyperthyroidism and ophthalmopathy. What was amplified from RNA transcripts were TCR beta CDR3 regions. In the first-round RT-PCR of the TCR CDR3, the HTBI primer set was used. TCRdb re-derived calls from the multiplex PCR reads in MiXCR, one entry per CDR3 protein. The sample yields about 52,000 distinct CDR3 sequences, less than 50% seen once. V was pared by 8 bases and J by 14 bases, with 25 bases between. CDR3 length: 15 residues. From germline, CDR1 is MNHEY and CDR2 SMNVEV (reference sequence).

The TCR originated in a woman in her fifties or sixties with Graves' ophthalmopathy. V gene TRBV27 combines with J gene TRBJ1-6, with D perhaps matching TRBD1 (6 bases). Sequencing input: blood. CDR3 DNA: TGTGCCAGCGGATTCCGGGACACCACCGTTTCGGCCCTCCACTTT. This sequence encodes CASGFRDTTVSALHF.